The clone carrying this T cell receptor beta chain was seen once. Germline trimming cut 8 bases from V and 2 bases from J; bases unmatched to any gene: 5. CDR3 size: 14 residues. Germline V gives CDR1 SEHNR, CDR2 FQNEAQ (reference sequence). This entry is derived from a study of blood T cell repertoires in COVID-19. Original analysis: Scientists estimated how many nucleated cells there were by amplifying reference gene primers. Assay used: immunoSEQ multiplex PCR; TCRdb lists only in-frame clones, some missing. V, J and clone size reflect that table, while D and trimming were determined from the DNA. The table has 150,000 to 200,000 clones, around nine tenths seen once.

Sequencing was done on a sample of peripheral blood. The sequence came from a woman aged 18-29 years who had recovered from COVID-19. J is TRBJ2-1 and V is TRBV7-9; TRBD2 matches at 8 bases. For the CDR3, the DNA is TGTGCCAGCTCGCGGGGGGCCCCCTACAATGAGCAGTTCTTC. This encodes CASSRGAPYNEQFF.